Listed here are 31 T cell receptor beta chains from one sample, sequenced in a study of shared clonotypes between healthy human individuals. Naive CD8 cells lacked CD45RO and underwent positive selection for CCR7, leaving out terminally differentiated effector memory CD45RA+ cells. The protocol was immunoSEQ multiplex PCR, while the TCRdb copy is restricted to in-frame clones and leaves out a portion. The table records over 750,000 clones, around 96% of them present only once. The sequenced sample was naive CD8+ T cells sorted from blood. These receptors came from a man aged 30-40 years in good health.

This chain joins TRBV27 and TRBJ1-1, with TRBD1 matching over 7 bases. The CDR3 is made up of 15 amino acids. Germline CDR1 is MNHEY and CDR2 is SMNVEV (reference sequence). J was trimmed by 1 base and V by 4 bases; bases with no gene match: 6. In DNA, the CDR3 is TGTGCCAGCAGTTGGGGACAGAGCCGGAACACTGAAGCTTTCTTT. Its translation: CASSWGQSRNTEAFF.

The V gene is TRBV5-8, the J gene TRBJ1-1, with D possibly TRBD1 on 5 matching bases. The CDR3 length is 16 residues. Germline lookup yields CDR1 SGHTS and CDR2 YDEGEE. Trimming took 3 bases from V and 0 from J, leaving 15 bases between them. The chain's CDR3 is CASSYFRMTVNTEAFF. The CDR3 DNA is TGTGCCAGCAGCTATTTTCGTATGACAGTGAACACTGAAGCTTTCTTT.

CDR3 nucleotide sequence: TGTGCCAGCAGCGTAGTACTAGCGGGAGGTTTTTCCAAGACCCAGTACTTC. This encodes CASSVVLAGGFSKTQYF. The V and J genes are TRBV9 and TRBJ2-5, with 12 bases matching TRBD2. Per germline, CDR1 SGDLS and CDR2 YYNGEE. The CDR3 has 17 residues. Trimming cost V 0 bases and J 6 bases; bases outside gene matches: 9.

The chain recombines TRBV6-5 with TRBJ1-1; perhaps TRBD1 as D (5 bases). V was pared by 2 bases and J by 4 bases, with 17 bases between. The CDR3 has 16 residues. Germline V gives CDR1 MNHEY, CDR2 SVGAGI. CDR3 DNA: TGTGCCAGCAGTTACGACCACCTGGGGGGGGGCACTGAAGCTTTCTTT. Translation gives CASSYDHLGGGTEAFF.

The CDR3 sequence: CASSDARITDTQYF. In DNA, the CDR3 is TGTGCCAGCAGTGATGCCAGGATCACAGATACGCAGTATTTT. The chain is built from TRBV2 and TRBJ2-3; D unresolved. With 3 bases removed from V and 2 bases from J, the gap between germline ends came to 9 bases. CDR1 and CDR2 (germline): SNHLY, FYNNEI. The CDR3 is 14 amino acids.

The genes are TRBV7-8 and TRBJ2-2; D is undetermined. V was trimmed by 7 bases and J by 7 bases, leaving 10 bases between them. In germline, CDR1 is SGHVS, CDR2 FQNEAQ. The CDR3 length is 12 residues. CDR3 residues: CASTFWDGELFF. CDR3 DNA: TGTGCCAGCACCTTTTGGGACGGGGAGCTGTTTTTT.

The chain recombines TRBV5-5 with TRBJ2-7, with TRBD2 identical over 11 bases. Unmatched junction bases numbered 7, after V lost 4 bases and J lost 1 base. Germline V lookup: CDR1 SGHKS, CDR2 YYEKEE (reference sequence). The CDR3 runs to 16 residues. The CDR3 region is CASSPRLAGTSYEQYF. CDR3 sequence (DNA): TGTGCCAGCAGCCCGAGACTAGCGGGGACTTCCTACGAGCAGTACTTC.

The chain employs TRBV7-9 and TRBJ1-4, with 9 bases matching TRBD1. Germline lookup yields CDR1 SEHNR and CDR2 FQNEAQ (reference sequence). The CDR3 loop spans 15 amino acids. The J segment lost 8 bases and the V segment lost 5 bases, leaving 9 bases of the junction unmatched. The CDR3 spells CASSNVGTGREKLFF. The CDR3 DNA follows: TGTGCCAGCAGCAACGTCGGGACAGGGCGGGAAAAACTGTTTTTT.

The chain has TRBV29-1 and TRBJ2-7, with D possibly being TRBD1 or TRBD2 (6 bases each). V lost 6 bases, J lost 2 bases, and 17 bases lay in between. The CDR3 covers 14 residues. Germline CDR1 is SQVTM and CDR2 is ANQGSEA. Written as DNA, the CDR3 is TGCAGCGTCGCTGGTACCGGGGGCACCTACGAGCAGTACTTC. It encodes CSVAGTGGTYEQYF.

The chain employs TRBV27 and TRBJ2-7; 11 bases are shared with TRBD2. V gave up 3 bases and J gave up 9 bases; unmatched junction bases: 10. The CDR3 sequence is 15 residues long. CDR1 MNHEY and CDR2 SMNVEV come from the germline V gene (reference sequence). The chain's CDR3 is CASSLLAGGRSGQYF. The CDR3 DNA is TGTGCCAGCAGTTTGCTAGCGGGAGGCCGGTCGGGGCAGTACTTC.

V and J are TRBV27 and TRBJ2-7; TRBD2 aligns across 10 bases. The CDR3 sequence is 16 residues long. Germline values: CDR1 MNHEY, CDR2 SMNVEV (reference sequence). Trimming cost V 0 bases and J 3 bases; bases outside gene matches: 5. CDR3 sequence: CASSLSQTSGLYEQYF. The CDR3 nucleotides read TGTGCCAGCAGTTTATCGCAGACTAGCGGGCTCTACGAGCAGTACTTC.

The V gene is TRBV9, the J gene TRBJ1-1; no reliable D call. The germline gives CDR1 SGDLS, CDR2 YYNGEE. V lost 4 bases and J lost 4, with 14 bases in between. This CDR3 contains 14 residues. CDR3 nucleotide sequence: TGTGCCAGCAGCCCGGGTAGTCTTGCCACTGAAGCTTTCTTT. It yields the protein CASSPGSLATEAFF.

V is TRBV6-1 and J is TRBJ1-3; no firm D call. V lost 1 base and J lost 0, with 10 bases in between. Per germline, CDR1 MNHNS and CDR2 SASEGT. CDR3 length equals 16 residues. The CDR3: CASSEGLSFSGNTIYF. The CDR3 DNA reads TGTGCCAGCAGTGAAGGACTCTCTTTCTCTGGAAACACCATATATTTT.

The V and J genes are TRBV5-4 and TRBJ2-5; the D gene is possibly TRBD1 (5 bases). From germline, CDR1 is SGHNT and CDR2 YYREEE (reference sequence). CDR3 size: 17 residues. V was cut by 4 bases and J by 4 bases, with 23 bases left in between. The CDR3: CASSLNPLQDSPETQYF. The CDR3 DNA reads TGTGCCAGCAGCCTCAATCCGCTACAAGACAGCCCAGAGACCCAGTACTTC.

This chain joins TRBV19 and TRBJ2-1; D may be TRBD1 (6 bases). The ends were cut back, 1 base at V and 11 bases at J, with 6 bases in the middle. Germline V gene sequence: CDR1 LNHDA, CDR2 SQIVND (reference sequence). The CDR3 has 11 amino acids. The CDR3 DNA is TGTGCCAGTAGTATAGGGGGGCAGCAGTTCTTC. It is translated as CASSIGGQQFF.

The rearrangement links TRBV7-3 to TRBJ2-1; a weak D match, TRBD1 (6 bases). V lost 4 bases to trimming and J lost 7 bases, with 14 bases between them. This CDR3 region has 14 residues. Per the germline V gene, CDR1 is SGHTA and CDR2 is FQGTGA. CDR3 DNA: TGTGCCAGCAGCTCCCTGGGGGCATTGAATGAGCAGTTCTTC. This translates into CASSSLGALNEQFF.

The chain recombines TRBV2 with TRBJ2-7; a possible D gene is TRBD2 (6 bases). Trimming stripped 7 bases from V and 0 bases from J, with 13 bases between. The germline gives CDR1 SNHLY, CDR2 FYNNEI. The CDR3 runs 14 residues. CDR3 amino acids: CASKEGGDSYEQYF. The CDR3 DNA sequence: TGTGCCAGCAAGGAGGGCGGGGACTCCTACGAGCAGTACTTC.

The V and J genes are TRBV11-3 and TRBJ2-1; the D call may be TRBD1 or TRBD2 (5 bases each). The CDR3 contains 15 residues. Germline lookup yields CDR1 SGHNT and CDR2 YENEEA. Trimming shortened V by 1 base and J by 5 bases, and 12 bases separated the two germline ends. The CDR3 region is CASSLALSGHNEQFF. In DNA, the CDR3 is TGTGCCAGCAGCTTAGCCCTTTCGGGGCACAATGAGCAGTTCTTC. The full variable domain, in which reference TRBV11-3 and TRBJ2-1 provide the parts outside the CDR3, is EAGVVQSPRYKIIEKKQPVAFWCNPISGHNTLYWYLQNLGQGPELLIRYENEEAVDDSQLPKDRFSAERLKGVDSTLKIQPAELGDSAVYLCASSLALSGHNEQFFGPGTRLTVL.

This clone appeared a single time. The J gene is TRBJ2-3, the V gene TRBV5-5; 8 nucleotides agree with TRBD2. CDR1 and CDR2 from the germline V gene are SGHKS and YYEKEE (reference sequence). The CDR3 totals 16 residues. Trimming took 1 base from V and 0 from J; bases not matched to a gene: 4. The CDR3 bases are TGTGCCAGCAGCTTGCGGGCTAGCGGGAGCACAGATACGCAGTATTTT. Protein product: CASSLRASGSTDTQYF.

The table lists this clone with a count of one. The chain combines TRBV9 with TRBJ1-1; no firm D call. Looked up from germline, CDR1 is SGDLS and CDR2 is YYNGEE. Deletions cut 3 bases from V and 0 bases from J, with 6 bases between. The CDR3 loop spans 13 amino acids. The CDR3 loop reads CASSDTMNTEAFF. CDR3 coding DNA: TGTGCCAGCAGCGATACAATGAACACTGAAGCTTTCTTT. The complete variable domain, with remaining parts taken from reference TRBV9 and TRBJ1-1, reads DSGVTQTPKHLITATGQRVTLRCSPRSGDLSVYWYQQSLDQGLQFLIQYYNGEERAKGNILERFSAQQFPDLHSELNLSSLELGDSALYFCASSDTMNTEAFFGQGTRLTVV.

The chain joins TRBV7-8 to TRBJ2-1, with 9 nucleotides matching TRBD1. The CDR3 loop spans 16 amino acids. Germline CDR1 and CDR2: SGHVS and FQNEAQ. The J segment lost 8 bases and the V segment lost 3 bases, leaving 11 bases of the junction unmatched. Here the CDR3 reads CASSLRGQGSKDEQFF. The DNA of the CDR3 is TGTGCCAGCAGCTTGAGGGGACAGGGATCAAAGGATGAGCAGTTCTTC.

The chain joins TRBV11-2 to TRBJ1-1, with D unclear. Germline assignment: CDR1 SGHAT and CDR2 FQNNGV. Between the trimmed V and J ends, which lost 6 bases and 0 bases, there was a span of 5 bases. This CDR3 has 12 amino acids. Here the CDR3 reads CASSIMNTEAFF. Written as DNA, the CDR3 is TGTGCCAGCAGTATTATGAACACTGAAGCTTTCTTT.

Worth noting for this clone: The sample holds other DNA sequences that translate to the same CDR3. The chain recombines TRBV4-3 with TRBJ2-7; D not resolved. The V end lost 0 bases, the J end lost 1 base, and 13 bases lay between the germline ends. The CDR3 totals 16 residues. From germline, CDR1 is LGHNA and CDR2 YSLEER. CDR3 coding DNA: TGCGCCAGCAGCCAAGATTTGGCAGGTAGTTCCTACGAGCAGTACTTC. This gives the protein CASSQDLAGSSYEQYF.

The CDR3: CASSLPGTGETDTQYF. Written as DNA, the CDR3 is TGTGCCAGCAGCTTGCCCGGGACAGGGGAAACGGATACGCAGTATTTT. The chain carries TRBV7-9 and TRBJ2-3; TRBD1 matches at 10 bases. J was trimmed by 6 bases and V by 3 bases; bases with no gene match: 9. CDR1 is SEHNR, CDR2 FQNEAQ, per germline (reference sequence). The CDR3 length is 16 residues. Together with reference TRBV7-9 and TRBJ2-3, the CDR3 gives the full variable domain: DTGVSQNPRHKITKRGQNVTFRCDPISEHNRLYWYRQTLGQGPEFLTYFQNEAQLEKSRLLSDRFSAERPKGSFSTLEIQRTEQGDSAMYLCASSLPGTGETDTQYFGPGTRLTVL.

The rearrangement uses TRBV29-1 and TRBJ2-1, with D unresolved. This CDR3 has 12 amino acids. From germline, CDR1 is SQVTM and CDR2 ANQGSEA. The germline V and J ends were trimmed by 1 base and 12 bases, with 13 bases remaining between them. In DNA, the CDR3 is TGCAGCGTTGAAGGGCCAACGTACTCGCAGTTCTTC. It codes for CSVEGPTYSQFF.

The genes are TRBV29-1 and TRBJ1-2; D not resolved. Deletions cut 7 bases from V and 3 bases from J, with 21 bases between. The CDR3 is 15 residues long. The germline V gene encodes CDR1 SQVTM and CDR2 ANQGSEA. The DNA for the CDR3 is TGCAGCGCGGTCATGGATTTTGGTTTGTACTATGGCTACACCTTC. This gives the protein CSAVMDFGLYYGYTF.

The rearrangement uses TRBV5-1 and TRBJ2-7, with TRBD2 matching 11 bases. Germline-derived CDR1 and CDR2 are SGHRS and YFSETQ. The CDR3 contains 17 residues. With 4 bases clipped from V and 0 bases from J, the junction kept 9 bases outside the gene matches. The CDR3 loop reads CASSPGPLAGVSYEQYF. DNA of the CDR3: TGCGCCAGCAGCCCCGGACCACTAGCGGGGGTCTCCTACGAGCAGTACTTC. The whole variable domain, filled in from reference TRBV5-1 and TRBJ2-7, reads KAGVTQTPRYLIKTRGQQVTLSCSPISGHRSVSWYQQTPGQGLQFLFEYFSETQRNKGNFPGRFSGRQFSNSRSEMNVSTLELGDSALYLCASSPGPLAGVSYEQYFGPGTRLTVT.

The chain combines TRBV11-2 with TRBJ1-1; no clear D. CDR1 and CDR2 (germline): SGHAT, FQNNGV. The length of the CDR3 is 14 residues. Trimming pared 6 bases from V and 9 bases from J, leaving 20 bases between. CDR3 sequence reads: CASSHYEGFRKAFF. CDR3 in DNA: TGTGCCAGCAGTCACTACGAGGGATTTAGGAAAGCTTTCTTT.

With respect to this clone: One end of the junction varies from germline; a read error may be responsible. J is TRBJ1-4 and V is TRBV7-7; D unclear. The CDR3 extends over 16 amino acids. In germline, CDR1 is SSHAT, CDR2 FNYEAQ (reference sequence). CDR3 sequence: CASSLTLADQVEKLFF. The CDR3 coding sequence is TGTGCTAGCAGCCTTACGCTTGCCGACCAAGTTGAAAAACTGTTTTTT.

This chain links TRBV16 with TRBJ2-7; D is uncertain. Trimming took off 4 bases at V and 5 bases at J, with 12 bases between the two ends. CDR3 length equals 13 residues. Germline CDR1 KGHSY, CDR2 FQNENV. CDR3 DNA sequence: TGTGCCAGCAGCCCACATGGGGTCCACGAGCAGTACTTC. It is translated as CASSPHGVHEQYF.

This chain connects TRBV29-1 to TRBJ2-7; the match to TRBD2 covers 11 bases. CDR3 length: 13 residues. V shed 5 bases and J 4 bases; nucleotides not matched to a gene: 4. Germline V gene data show CDR1 as SQVTM and CDR2 as ANQGSEA. CDR3 coding DNA: TGCAGCGTTAGACTAGCGGGGACATACGAGCAGTACTTC. Its translation is CSVRLAGTYEQYF.